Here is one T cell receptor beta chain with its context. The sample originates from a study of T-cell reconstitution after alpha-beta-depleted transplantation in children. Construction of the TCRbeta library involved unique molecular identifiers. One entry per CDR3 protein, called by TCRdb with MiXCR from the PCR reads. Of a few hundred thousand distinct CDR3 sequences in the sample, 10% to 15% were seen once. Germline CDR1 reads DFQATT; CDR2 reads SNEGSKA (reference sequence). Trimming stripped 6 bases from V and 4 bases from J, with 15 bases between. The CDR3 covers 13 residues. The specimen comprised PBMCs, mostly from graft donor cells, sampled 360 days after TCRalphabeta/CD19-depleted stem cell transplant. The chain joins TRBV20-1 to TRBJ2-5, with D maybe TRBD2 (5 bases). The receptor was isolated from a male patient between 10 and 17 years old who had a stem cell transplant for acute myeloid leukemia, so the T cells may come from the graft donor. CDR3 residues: CSAADFILETQYF. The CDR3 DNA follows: TGCAGTGCCGCGGACTTCATCCTAGAGACCCAGTACTTC.